The clone carrying this T cell receptor beta chain appeared a single time. No antigen is known for it. The sample is drawn from a study of shared clonotypes between healthy human individuals. The study drew its donors from healthy HIV-negative adults without recent acute infections or vaccinations. Regarding the study as a whole: Represented diversity (both genetic and exposure-history) was limited by the small number of donors. Donor clonotype sharing was expected to depend on sequencing depth.

It was at deep level that the assay was run. The method was immunoSEQ multiplex PCR; TCRdb's version includes in-frame clones alone and lacks a portion of them. The table has 450,000 to 500,000 clones, approximately 80% seen once. The sequencing sample was made of PBMCs. The sequence was collected from a woman between 35 and 50 years old in good health. Some clones in this sample may be carry-over from other donors' samples.

Written as DNA, the CDR3 is TGTGCCAGCAGTTACAGGGAATCCTATAATTCACCCCTCCACTTT. It yields the protein CASSYRESYNSPLHF. This sequence joins TRBV6-6 and TRBJ1-6; D remains unclear. CDR1 and CDR2 from the germline V gene are MNHNY and SVGAGI (reference sequence). V was clipped by 2 bases and J by 1 base, with 6 bases between them. This CDR3 contains 15 residues.